Shown below are 13 T cell receptor beta chains from a single sample sequenced in a study of cytomegalovirus exposure and HLA in healthy donors. Libraries were prepared by immunoSEQ multiplex PCR; TCRdb keeps only in-frame clonotypes and omits some of them. The sample lists approximately 110,000 clones; 85% to 95% were seen once. The sequenced material came from PBMCs. Receptor source: a woman aged 18-35 years in good health and CMV-seronegative.

The chain is built from TRBV6-5 and TRBJ1-1; D is ambiguous. Germline lookup yields CDR1 MNHEY and CDR2 SVGAGI. The CDR3 covers 15 residues. V lost 0 bases and J 0 bases, leaving 8 bases between the germline ends. The CDR3 DNA is TGTGCCAGCAGTTACTCGCAGGCTTTGAACACTGAAGCTTTCTTT. This sequence encodes CASSYSQALNTEAFF.

The rearrangement joins TRBV2 to TRBJ2-1; 7 nucleotides line up with TRBD2. The CDR3 consists of 13 residues. Germline values: CDR1 SNHLY, CDR2 FYNNEI. V gave up 8 bases and J gave up 9 bases; unmatched junction bases: 10. CDR3 region: CASLGAGEGEQFF. DNA of the CDR3: TGTGCCAGCCTTGGGGCGGGGGAGGGTGAGCAGTTCTTC.

The rearrangement uses TRBV28 and TRBJ2-3; 7 nucleotides line up with TRBD2. Germline trimming cut 3 bases from V and 4 bases from J; bases unmatched to any gene: 7. This CDR3 spans 15 amino acids. In germline, CDR1 is MDHEN, CDR2 SYDVKM. In nucleotides, the CDR3 is TGTGCCAGCAGTTTTGGGGGGGAAGGTTCAGATACGCAGTATTTT. Translated: CASSFGGEGSDTQYF.

This chain connects TRBV5-1 to TRBJ1-1; D gene ambiguous. The CDR3 is 15 residues long. V was pared by 7 bases and J by 0 bases, with 16 bases between. Germline V lookup: CDR1 SGHRS, CDR2 YFSETQ. CDR3 in DNA: TGCGCCAGCCATCCCGACTCCTATATGAACACTGAAGCTTTCTTT. Residues: CASHPDSYMNTEAFF.

This chain connects TRBV9 to TRBJ2-3, with 7 positions matching TRBD2. The junction had 11 bases not matched to a gene; V was cut back by 3 bases and J by 4 bases. The CDR3 has 16 residues. Germline V gives CDR1 SGDLS, CDR2 YYNGEE. The CDR3 loop reads CASSGVAAGVADTQYF. The CDR3 DNA follows: TGTGCCAGCAGCGGGGTGGCGGCGGGAGTTGCAGATACGCAGTATTTT. The whole variable domain, filled in from reference TRBV9 and TRBJ2-3, reads DSGVTQTPKHLITATGQRVTLRCSPRSGDLSVYWYQQSLDQGLQFLIQYYNGEERAKGNILERFSAQQFPDLHSELNLSSLELGDSALYFCASSGVAAGVADTQYFGPGTRLTVL.

The V and J genes are TRBV11-2 and TRBJ1-2; TRBD1 aligns across 8 bases. There are 14 residues in the CDR3. Looked up from germline, CDR1 is SGHAT and CDR2 is FQNNGV. Losses at the gene ends were 6 bases for V and 7 bases for J; bases not matched to a gene: 10. CDR3 DNA: TGTGCCAGCAGATCGCAGACAGGGGTCCGTGGCTACACCTTC. This codes for CASRSQTGVRGYTF.

The gene calls are TRBV2 and TRBJ1-3; D is unresolved. Germline CDR1 and CDR2: SNHLY and FYNNEI. Trimming pared 4 bases from V and 0 bases from J, leaving 7 bases between. The CDR3 extends over 14 amino acids. The CDR3 coding sequence is TGTGCCAGCAGTGTGGAGAACTCTGGAAACACCATATATTTT. Protein: CASSVENSGNTIYF.

The chain recombines TRBV28 with TRBJ2-3, with 8 bases identical to TRBD2. The CDR3 is made up of 14 amino acids. The V gene end was trimmed by 8 bases and the J gene end by 6 bases; junction bases not matched to a gene: 10. Germline CDR1 and CDR2: MDHEN and SYDVKM. Written as DNA, the CDR3 is TGTGCCAGCCGGGAGGGGGGGCGCGGGGATACGCAGTATTTT. It encodes CASREGGRGDTQYF. The variable domain in full, completed from reference TRBV28 and TRBJ2-3, reads DVKVTQSSRYLVKRTGEKVFLECVQDMDHENMFWYRQDPGLGLRLIYFSYDVKMKEKGDIPEGYSVSREKKERFSLILESASTNQTSMYLCASREGGRGDTQYFGPGTRLTVL.

The chain couples TRBV30 to TRBJ1-6, with unresolved D. Trimming removed 3 bases at V and 7 bases at J, with 19 bases between. The germline V gene has CDR1 GTSNPN and CDR2 SVGIG (reference sequence). The CDR3 length is 16 residues. The CDR3 DNA sequence: TGTGCCTGGAGCCTCGATAGCGTCCCCTCGAATTCACCCCTCCACTTT. Protein product: CAWSLDSVPSNSPLHF.

The chain has TRBV11-2 and TRBJ2-1, with TRBD2 matching over 11 bases. The CDR3 runs 16 residues. V shed 6 bases, J shed 6 bases, and the junction held 10 bases outside the gene matches. Germline V gene sequence: CDR1 SGHAT, CDR2 FQNNGV. CDR3 amino acids: CASSPTRLAGLNEQFF. In DNA form, the CDR3 reads TGTGCCAGCAGTCCCACTCGACTAGCGGGACTCAATGAGCAGTTCTTC.

The chain couples TRBV2 to TRBJ2-3, with 15 bases lining up with TRBD2. This CDR3 has 17 residues. V lost 7 bases, J lost 5 bases, and 10 bases stayed unmatched. Germline V gene sequence: CDR1 SNHLY, CDR2 FYNNEI. The CDR3 DNA sequence: TGTGCCAGCACCGGACTAGCGGGAGGGCCGGCCGAAGATACGCAGTATTTT. Protein: CASTGLAGGPAEDTQYF.

The V and J genes are TRBV29-1 and TRBJ2-6; no firm D call. CDR1 is SQVTM and CDR2 is ANQGSEA in the germline V gene. CDR3 length: 14 amino acids. Trimming left V 6 bases short and J 1 base short, with 10 bases between. DNA of the CDR3: TGCAGCGTCCCGACTGTGTCTGGGGCCAACGTCCTGACTTTC. Protein product: CSVPTVSGANVLTF.

This chain uses TRBV18 with TRBJ1-2; weak D call: TRBD1 (6 bases). V lost 4 bases to trimming and J lost 8 bases, with 17 bases between them. The CDR3 runs 14 residues. Germline loops: CDR1 KGHSH, CDR2 LQKENI. The CDR3 region has the DNA TGTGCCAGCTCACGGTCGGGGCAGGGGATCGGCTACACCTTC. This sequence encodes CASSRSGQGIGYTF.